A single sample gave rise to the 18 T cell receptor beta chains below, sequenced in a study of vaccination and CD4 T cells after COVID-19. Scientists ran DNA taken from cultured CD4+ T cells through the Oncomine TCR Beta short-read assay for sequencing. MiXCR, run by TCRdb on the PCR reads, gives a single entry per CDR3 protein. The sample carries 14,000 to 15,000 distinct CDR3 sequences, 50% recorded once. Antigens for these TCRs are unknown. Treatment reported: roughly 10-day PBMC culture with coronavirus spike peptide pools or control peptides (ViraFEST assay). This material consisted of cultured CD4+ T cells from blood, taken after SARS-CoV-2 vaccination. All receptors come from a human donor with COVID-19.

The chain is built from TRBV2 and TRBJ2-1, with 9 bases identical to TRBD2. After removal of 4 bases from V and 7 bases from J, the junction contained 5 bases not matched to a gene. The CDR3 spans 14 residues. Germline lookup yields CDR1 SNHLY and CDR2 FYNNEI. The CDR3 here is CASSAAGGGNEQFF. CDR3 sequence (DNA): TGTGCCAGCAGTGCAGCGGGGGGTGGGAATGAGCAGTTCTTC.

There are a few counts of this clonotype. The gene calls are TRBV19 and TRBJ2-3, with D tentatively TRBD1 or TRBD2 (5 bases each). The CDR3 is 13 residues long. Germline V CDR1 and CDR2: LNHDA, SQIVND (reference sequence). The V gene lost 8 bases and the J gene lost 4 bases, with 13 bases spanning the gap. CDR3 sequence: CASGTYPPDTQYF. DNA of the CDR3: TGTGCCAGTGGGACGTACCCCCCAGATACGCAGTATTTT.

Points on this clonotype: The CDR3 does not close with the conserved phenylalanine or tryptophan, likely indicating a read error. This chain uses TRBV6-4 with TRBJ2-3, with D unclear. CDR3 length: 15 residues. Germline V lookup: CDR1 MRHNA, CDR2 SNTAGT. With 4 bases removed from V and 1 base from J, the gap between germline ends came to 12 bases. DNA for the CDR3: TGTGCCAGCAGTGTTGGAGCCTTCGGCACAGATACGCAGTATTAT. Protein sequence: CASSVGAFGTDTQYY.

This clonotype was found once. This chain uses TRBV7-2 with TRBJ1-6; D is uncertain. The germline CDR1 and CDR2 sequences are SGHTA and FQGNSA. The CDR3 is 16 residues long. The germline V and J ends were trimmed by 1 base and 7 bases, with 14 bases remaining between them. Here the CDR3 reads CASSLVRGSPNSPLHF. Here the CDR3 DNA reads TGTGCCAGCAGCTTAGTTAGAGGCAGTCCCAATTCACCCCTCCACTTT.

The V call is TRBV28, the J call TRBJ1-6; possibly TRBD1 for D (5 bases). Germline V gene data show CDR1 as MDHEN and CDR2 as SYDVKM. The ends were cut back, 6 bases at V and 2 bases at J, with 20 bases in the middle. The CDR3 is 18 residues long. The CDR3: CASRAIGGKIPYNSPLHF. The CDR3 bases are TGTGCCAGCAGAGCTATCGGGGGAAAAATCCCCTATAATTCACCCCTCCACTTT.

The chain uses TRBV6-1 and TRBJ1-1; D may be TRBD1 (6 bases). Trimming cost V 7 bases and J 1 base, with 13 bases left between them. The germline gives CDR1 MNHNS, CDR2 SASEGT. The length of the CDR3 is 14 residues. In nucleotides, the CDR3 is TGTGCCAGCAAGAATAGGGGGGAGAACACTGAAGCTTTCTTT. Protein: CASKNRGENTEAFF.

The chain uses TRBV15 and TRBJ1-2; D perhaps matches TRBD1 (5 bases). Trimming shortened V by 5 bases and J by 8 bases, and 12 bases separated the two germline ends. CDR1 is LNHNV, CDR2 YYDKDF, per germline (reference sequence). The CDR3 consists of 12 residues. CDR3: CATSGARDGYTF. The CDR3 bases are TGTGCCACCAGCGGCGCCAGGGACGGCTACACCTTC.

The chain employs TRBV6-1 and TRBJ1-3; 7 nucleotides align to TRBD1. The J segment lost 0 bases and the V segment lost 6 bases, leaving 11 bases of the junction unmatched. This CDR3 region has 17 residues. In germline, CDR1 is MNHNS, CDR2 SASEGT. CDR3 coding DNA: TGTGCCAGCAGGCCATCCCCGACAGGGCTCTCTGGAAACACCATATATTTT. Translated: CASRPSPTGLSGNTIYF.

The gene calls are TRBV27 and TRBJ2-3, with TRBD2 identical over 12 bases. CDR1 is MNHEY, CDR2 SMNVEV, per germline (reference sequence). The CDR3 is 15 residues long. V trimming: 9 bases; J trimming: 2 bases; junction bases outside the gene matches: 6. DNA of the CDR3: TGTGCCAGTCGGACTAGCGGGGCCTCCACAGATACGCAGTATTTT. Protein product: CASRTSGASTDTQYF.

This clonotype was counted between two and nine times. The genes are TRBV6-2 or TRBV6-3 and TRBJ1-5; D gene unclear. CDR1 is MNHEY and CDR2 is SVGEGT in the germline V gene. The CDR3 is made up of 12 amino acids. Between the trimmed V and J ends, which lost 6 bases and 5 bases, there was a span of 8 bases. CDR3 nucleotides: TGTGCCAGCAGCGACGAATATCAGCCCCAGCATTTT. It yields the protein CASSDEYQPQHF.

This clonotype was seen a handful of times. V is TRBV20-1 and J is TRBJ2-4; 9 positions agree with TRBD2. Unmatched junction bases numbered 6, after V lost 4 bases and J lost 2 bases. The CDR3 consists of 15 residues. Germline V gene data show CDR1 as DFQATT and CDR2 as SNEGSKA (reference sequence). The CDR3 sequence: CSAMAGGPSKNIQYF. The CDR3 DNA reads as TGCAGTGCTATGGCGGGGGGGCCGTCCAAAAACATTCAGTACTTC.

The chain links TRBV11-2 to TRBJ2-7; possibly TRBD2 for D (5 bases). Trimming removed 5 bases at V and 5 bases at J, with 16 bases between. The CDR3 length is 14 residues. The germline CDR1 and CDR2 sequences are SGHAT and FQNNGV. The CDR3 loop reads CASSPRGTQDEQYF. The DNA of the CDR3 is TGTGCCAGCAGCCCCCGGGGAACGCAGGACGAGCAGTACTTC.

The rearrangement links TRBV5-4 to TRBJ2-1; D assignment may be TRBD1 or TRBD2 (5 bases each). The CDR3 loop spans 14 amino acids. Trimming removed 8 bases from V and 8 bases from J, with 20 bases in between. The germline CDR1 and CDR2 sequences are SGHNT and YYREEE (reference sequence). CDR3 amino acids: CARARDPATDEQFF. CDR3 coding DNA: TGTGCCAGAGCCCGGGACCCCGCTACGGATGAGCAGTTCTTC.

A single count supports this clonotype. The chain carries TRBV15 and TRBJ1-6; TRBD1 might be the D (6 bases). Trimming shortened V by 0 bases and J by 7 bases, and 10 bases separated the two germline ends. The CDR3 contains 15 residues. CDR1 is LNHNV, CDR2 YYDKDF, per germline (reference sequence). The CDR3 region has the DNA TGTGCCACCAGCAGAGATCCAGGGGTAAATTCACCCCTCCACTTT. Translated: CATSRDPGVNSPLHF.

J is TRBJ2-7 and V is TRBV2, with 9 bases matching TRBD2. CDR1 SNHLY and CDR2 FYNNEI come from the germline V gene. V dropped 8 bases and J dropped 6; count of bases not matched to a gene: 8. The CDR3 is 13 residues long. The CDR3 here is CASGSGTSFEQYF. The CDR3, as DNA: TGTGCCAGCGGATCCGGGACTAGCTTCGAGCAGTACTTC.

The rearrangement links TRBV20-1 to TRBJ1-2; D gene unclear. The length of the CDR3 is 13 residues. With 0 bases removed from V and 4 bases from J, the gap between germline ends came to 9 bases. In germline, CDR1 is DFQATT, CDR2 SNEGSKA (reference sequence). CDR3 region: CSAREEGGYGYTF. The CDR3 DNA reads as TGCAGTGCTAGAGAGGAGGGTGGCTATGGCTACACCTTC.

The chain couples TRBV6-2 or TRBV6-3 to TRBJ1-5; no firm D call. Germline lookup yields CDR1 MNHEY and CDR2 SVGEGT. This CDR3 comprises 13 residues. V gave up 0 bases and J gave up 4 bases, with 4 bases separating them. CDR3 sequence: CASSYSENQPQHF. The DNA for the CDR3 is TGTGCCAGCAGTTACTCGGAGAATCAGCCCCAGCATTTT.

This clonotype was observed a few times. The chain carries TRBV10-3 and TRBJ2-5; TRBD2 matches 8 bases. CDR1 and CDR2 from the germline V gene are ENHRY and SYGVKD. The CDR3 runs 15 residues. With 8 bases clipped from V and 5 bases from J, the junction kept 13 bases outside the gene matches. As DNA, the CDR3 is TGTGCCATCGGTCCTTCGGGGGGGAAGGTTGAGACCCAGTACTTC. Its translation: CAIGPSGGKVETQYF.